These 29 T cell receptor beta chains were all obtained from the same sample, sequenced in a study of metastatic and nonmetastatic thyroid tumors (dated by TCRdb to 2018 to 2020). No treatment had been received by any patient before thyroid surgery. To prepare the library, PCR was applied. Data came from an Illumina HiSeq 4000. In-frame beta chains were kept once TCRdb had trimmed the public reads at Q25 with fastp and called clones with MiXCR. This sample lists just over 8,000 clones; around 23% were detected once. About 25% of the sample is in the top ten clones. The specimen was tumor tissue. The receptors derive from a female donor with papillary thyroid cancer or a benign thyroid nodule (not recorded which). Some clones in this sample may be carry-over from other donors' samples.

This clone is classed as medium-sized. The rearrangement links TRBV7-8 to TRBJ1-2; D may be TRBD1 (6 bases). The V end was cut by 5 bases, the J end by 1 base, with 17 bases between. This CDR3 comprises 16 residues. Germline V gives CDR1 SGHVS, CDR2 FQNEAQ. CDR3 loop: CASSPAGQRSNYGYTF. In nucleotides, the CDR3 is TGTGCCAGCAGCCCAGCCGGACAGCGGAGTAACTATGGCTACACCTTC.

Details on this clone: The conserved phenylalanine or tryptophan normally closing the CDR3 is absent here, so this likely arose from a read error. No DNA is shown, since the ends of the CDR3 on it are uncertain; the CDR3 is the one TCRdb lists. The CDR3 loop reads CASSLEGKTILPRHL. The chain carries TRBV28 and TRBJ1-5. The CDR3 is 15 residues long, counting both termini. CDR1 is MDHEN and CDR2 is SYDVKM in the germline V gene.

This clone was seen a handful of times. The chain has TRBV10-3 and TRBJ2-1, with 9 bases that match TRBD1. CDR1 and CDR2 from the germline V gene are ENHRY and SYGVKD. The CDR3 consists of 14 residues. Trimming cost V 7 bases and J 7 bases; bases outside gene matches: 8. The CDR3 is CAINNRDRANEQFF. In DNA form, the CDR3 reads TGTGCCATCAATAACCGGGACAGGGCTAATGAGCAGTTCTTC.

V is TRBV3-1 and J is TRBJ2-5; TRBD2 matches 7 bases. CDR3 length: 16 amino acids. V trimming: 5 bases; J trimming: 1 base; junction bases outside the gene matches: 10. Germline lookup yields CDR1 LGHDT and CDR2 YNNKEL (reference sequence). CDR3 sequence: CASSWGLSGAQETQYF. CDR3 in DNA: TGTGCCAGCAGCTGGGGACTAAGCGGGGCCCAAGAGACCCAGTACTTC.

This clone was picked up a small number of times. CDR3 coding DNA: TGTGCCAGCAGTGGGACAGGGGGCATCAGCGGGATAAACACCGGGGAGCTGTTTTTT. It codes for CASSGTGGISGINTGELFF. This chain links TRBV6-1 with TRBJ2-2, with 11 positions matching TRBD1. Germline V gene lookup returns CDR1 MNHNS and CDR2 SASEGT. The ends lost 4 bases at V and 2 bases at J; junction bases unmatched: 12. CDR3 length: 19 amino acids.

The chain joins TRBV6-1 to TRBJ2-2; 10 bases match TRBD1. Losses at the gene ends were 11 bases for V and 5 bases for J; bases not matched to a gene: 14. The germline gives CDR1 MNHNS, CDR2 SASEGT. This CDR3 is 16 amino acids long. DNA of the CDR3: TGTGCCCCTGATCCGGGACAGGGGAGAAAGACCGGGGAGCTGTTTTTT. Residues: CAPDPGQGRKTGELFF.

This clone is judged large. This chain uses TRBV6-1 with TRBJ2-1, with a possible D match to TRBD2 (5 bases). Germline CDR1 is MNHNS and CDR2 is SASEGT. V lost 5 bases and J lost 8, with 16 bases in between. The CDR3 has 14 amino acids. The CDR3 coding sequence is TGTGCCAGCAGTCACGGGCCCCCGAGGGATGAGCAGTTCTTC. This translates into CASSHGPPRDEQFF.

The J gene is TRBJ1-2, the V gene TRBV11-2, with TRBD1 as a possible D gene (6 bases). V shed 5 bases and J shed 4 bases, with 20 bases lying between them. The CDR3 runs 16 residues. CDR1 and CDR2 from the germline V gene are SGHAT and FQNNGV. The CDR3 nucleotides are TGTGCCAGCAGCCCCACGGGGGCCCCAACATCCTATGGCTACACCTTC. Translated, it gives CASSPTGAPTSYGYTF. The full variable domain, in which reference TRBV11-2 and TRBJ1-2 provide the parts outside the CDR3, is EAGVAQSPRYKIIEKRQSVAFWCNPISGHATLYWYQQILGQGPKLLIQFQNNGVVDDSQLPKDRFSAERLKGVDSTLKIQPAKLEDSAVYLCASSPTGAPTSYGYTFGSGTRLTVV.

This clone is medium-sized. V and J are TRBV28 and TRBJ2-7; 12 nucleotides line up with TRBD1. Losses at the gene ends were 4 bases for V and 5 bases for J; bases not matched to a gene: 9. Looked up from germline, CDR1 is MDHEN and CDR2 is SYDVKM. The CDR3 totals 16 residues. The CDR3 here is CASSSRDRGQMDEQYF. CDR3 sequence (DNA): TGTGCCAGCAGTTCTCGGGACAGGGGGCAGATGGACGAGCAGTACTTC.

By sample fraction, this clone is medium-sized (0.01 to 0.1%). At the DNA level, this CDR3 is encoded by other sequences in the same sample as well. J is TRBJ2-3 and V is TRBV28; 8 nucleotides agree with TRBD2. The length of the CDR3 is 14 residues. Germline assignment: CDR1 MDHEN and CDR2 SYDVKM. V lost 3 bases and J lost 3; bases outside the gene matches: 2. This CDR3 reads CASSFGGGTDTQYF. CDR3 DNA: TGTGCCAGCAGTTTTGGCGGGGGGACAGATACGCAGTATTTT. The entire variable domain, with the rest obtained from reference TRBV28 and TRBJ2-3, is as follows: DVKVTQSSRYLVKRTGEKVFLECVQDMDHENMFWYRQDPGLGLRLIYFSYDVKMKEKGDIPEGYSVSREKKERFSLILESASTNQTSMYLCASSFGGGTDTQYFGPGTRLTVL.

This clone appeared a single time. Here the CDR3 reads CASSLGWQGVTYNQPQHF. The CDR3 DNA follows: TGCGCCAGCAGCCTGGGCTGGCAGGGGGTCACATACAATCAGCCCCAGCATTTT. The chain joins TRBV4-1 to TRBJ1-5; TRBD1 matches 7 bases. This CDR3 is 18 amino acids long. The trim removed 4 bases at V and 3 bases at J, leaving 15 bases unmatched. Germline V gene sequence: CDR1 MGHRA, CDR2 YSYEKL.

The J gene is TRBJ2-3, the V gene TRBV5-4; weak D call: TRBD2 (7 bases). Per germline, CDR1 SGHNT and CDR2 YYREEE (reference sequence). This CDR3 has 15 amino acids. V lost 4 bases to trimming and J lost 8 bases, with 20 bases between them. CDR3 protein: CASSTRGGGTPTQYF. The CDR3, as DNA: TGTGCCAGCAGCACCCGAGGGGGGGGGACCCCTACGCAGTATTTT.

There are a few counts of this clone. This chain joins TRBV27 and TRBJ1-5; unclear D gene. Germline-derived CDR1 and CDR2 are MNHEY and SMNVEV (reference sequence). The CDR3 covers 14 residues. The V end lost 5 bases, the J end lost 1 base, and 9 bases lay between the germline ends. The CDR3 nucleotides are TGTGCCAGCAGTGAGGCGCCAAGCAATCAGCCCCAGCATTTT. This codes for CASSEAPSNQPQHF.

This clone was observed a handful of times. A much larger clonotype is one base distant, so this may be a read error. This sample includes further DNA sequences coding for the same CDR3. This sequence joins TRBV5-6 and TRBJ2-1, with 15 bases lining up with TRBD2. CDR3 length: 17 amino acids. The germline V gene has CDR1 SGHDT and CDR2 YYEEEE. V gave up 3 bases and J gave up 1 base; unmatched junction bases: 2. The CDR3 region is CASSYGLAGGSYNEQFF. The DNA of the CDR3 is TGTGCCAGCAGCTACGGACTAGCGGGGGGGTCCTACAATGAGCAGTTCTTC.

This clone was counted a few times. The V gene is TRBV6-2 or TRBV6-3, the J gene TRBJ2-2; D is unresolved. Deletions cut 7 bases from V and 4 bases from J, with 13 bases between. CDR1 is MNHEY, CDR2 SVGEGT, per germline. CDR3 length: 14 amino acids. CDR3 DNA: TGTGCCAGCAAGGAGCAGTCAGTCACCGGGGAGCTGTTTTTT. Translation: CASKEQSVTGELFF.

The sample holds many counts of this clone. Other DNA sequences from this sample encode an identical CDR3 as well. The V call is TRBV7-6, the J call TRBJ2-5; the D is unclear. The CDR3 length is 14 residues. V lost 2 bases and J lost 0, with 7 bases in between. Looked up from germline, CDR1 is SGHVS and CDR2 is FNYEAQ. The CDR3 sequence: CASSLISNQETQYF. In nucleotides, the CDR3 is TGTGCCAGCAGCTTAATATCCAACCAAGAGACCCAGTACTTC.

This clone was picked up one time. The DNA of the CDR3 is TGCAGTGCTAAAGGACTAGCGGGAGGTAATGAGCAGTTCTTC. Translating gives CSAKGLAGGNEQFF. The chain couples TRBV20-1 to TRBJ2-1; 14 bases are shared with TRBD2. This CDR3 is built from 14 residues. After removal of 4 bases from V and 7 bases from J, the junction contained 3 bases not matched to a gene. The germline gives CDR1 DFQATT, CDR2 SNEGSKA (reference sequence).

There are many counts of this clone. Distinct nucleotide sequences in the sample also encode this CDR3. This rearrangement joins TRBV5-4 to TRBJ2-1; D may be TRBD2 (5 bases). V was cut by 0 bases and J by 6 bases, with 13 bases left in between. Germline-derived CDR1 and CDR2 are SGHNT and YYREEE (reference sequence). This CDR3 has 15 amino acids. The CDR3 spells CASSLDVGETNEQFF. The CDR3, as DNA: TGTGCCAGCAGCTTGGATGTGGGAGAGACCAATGAGCAGTTCTTC.

By frequency in the sample, this clone is medium-sized. The chain employs TRBV5-1 and TRBJ1-2; 7 bases line up with TRBD1. The V gene's germline CDR1 is SGHRS and CDR2 YFSETQ. The length of the CDR3 is 16 residues. V gave up 0 bases and J gave up 2 bases; unmatched junction bases: 7. CDR3 DNA sequence: TGCGCCAGCAGCTTGGGAAGGGACAGATTCAACTATGGCTACACCTTC. It is translated as CASSLGRDRFNYGYTF.

This clone was detected many times. The rearrangement uses TRBV4-1 and TRBJ1-1; tentative D call: TRBD1 (5 bases). In germline, CDR1 is MGHRA, CDR2 YSYEKL. The CDR3 runs to 14 residues. Trimming removed 1 base from V and 4 bases from J, with 10 bases in between. The CDR3: CASSQVGEATEAFF. The CDR3 DNA reads TGCGCCAGCAGCCAAGTGGGGGAGGCCACTGAAGCTTTCTTT.

This clone was detected many times. The chain employs TRBV7-9 and TRBJ2-5, with D perhaps matching TRBD1 (6 bases). The germline V and J ends were trimmed by 2 bases and 5 bases, with 15 bases remaining between them. Germline values: CDR1 SEHNR, CDR2 FQNEAQ (reference sequence). The CDR3 covers 15 residues. The CDR3 DNA is TGTGCCAGCAGCTTATGGTCTGGTGGGGGCGAGACCCAGTACTTC. This encodes CASSLWSGGGETQYF.

Ten or more counts support this clone. V and J are TRBV5-4 and TRBJ1-5, with D maybe TRBD1 (5 bases). V lost 1 base, J lost 2 bases, and 13 bases lay in between. Germline V gives CDR1 SGHNT, CDR2 YYREEE (reference sequence). The CDR3 is 16 residues long. The CDR3 here is CASSLWRAGGNQPQHF. Here the CDR3 DNA reads TGTGCCAGCAGCTTGTGGAGGGCGGGGGGCAATCAGCCCCAGCATTTT. The variable domain in full, completed from reference TRBV5-4 and TRBJ1-5, reads ETGVTQSPTHLIKTRGQQVTLRCSSQSGHNTVSWYQQALGQGPQFIFQYYREEENGRGNFPPRFSGLQFPNYSSELNVNALELDDSALYLCASSLWRAGGNQPQHFGDGTRLSIL.

The chain uses TRBV19 and TRBJ2-1, with D hard to call. The CDR3 consists of 13 residues. V was pared by 3 bases and J by 6 bases, with 9 bases between. CDR1 and CDR2 from the germline V gene are LNHDA and SQIVND (reference sequence). Here the CDR3 reads CASSMGHTNEQFF. As DNA, the CDR3 is TGTGCCAGTAGTATGGGTCATACCAATGAGCAGTTCTTC. Using reference TRBV19 and TRBJ2-1 for the parts outside the CDR3, the full variable domain is DGGITQSPKYLFRKEGQNVTLSCEQNLNHDAMYWYRQDPGQGLRLIYYSQIVNDFQKGDIAEGYSVSREKKESFPLTVTSAQKNPTAFYLCASSMGHTNEQFFGPGTRLTVL.

This chain joins TRBV6-1 and TRBJ2-2; TRBD1 agrees at 10 bases. The CDR3 has 17 residues. Germline loops: CDR1 MNHNS, CDR2 SASEGT. With 5 bases clipped from V and 5 bases from J, the junction kept 11 bases outside the gene matches. The CDR3 reads CASSIWGQGRKTGELFF. CDR3 nucleotides: TGTGCCAGCAGTATTTGGGGACAGGGGAGAAAGACCGGGGAGCTGTTTTTT.

Note on this clone: This likely comes from a read error, as the CDR3 has no conserved phenylalanine or tryptophan at its end. V and J are TRBV6-2 or TRBV6-3 and TRBJ2-7, with D perhaps given as TRBD1 or TRBD2 (5 bases each). The CDR3 has 10 amino acids. The germline gives CDR1 MNHEY, CDR2 SVGEGT. V was shortened by 11 bases and J by 5 bases, with 10 bases between the two germline ends. The CDR3 loop reads CAPGADEQYI. The CDR3 region has the DNA TGTGCCCCCGGGGCCGACGAGCAGTACATC.

This clone is categorized as medium-sized. The chain uses TRBV6-1 and TRBJ1-1, with 10 nucleotides matching TRBD1. The CDR3 runs 14 residues. CDR1 MNHNS and CDR2 SASEGT come from the germline V gene. Trimming removed 6 bases from V and 4 bases from J; junction bases left unmatched: 5. The CDR3: CASRGTGVTTEAFF. For the CDR3, the DNA is TGTGCCAGCAGGGGGACAGGGGTGACCACTGAAGCTTTCTTT.

The chain couples TRBV19 to TRBJ2-1; D tentatively fits TRBD1 or TRBD2 (5 bases each). Trimming took 10 bases from V and 7 from J, leaving 20 bases between them. The CDR3 has 14 residues. Germline assignment: CDR1 LNHDA and CDR2 SQIVND (reference sequence). CDR3 sequence reads: CATSGLGDPNEQFF. CDR3 in DNA: TGTGCCACCTCTGGTCTGGGGGACCCAAATGAGCAGTTCTTC.

About this clone: A read error may explain this, as a much larger clone is one base away. V and J are TRBV9 and TRBJ2-3; a possible D gene is TRBD1 (7 bases). The V gene lost 0 bases and the J gene lost 1 base, with 12 bases spanning the gap. There are 16 residues in the CDR3. Germline assignment: CDR1 SGDLS and CDR2 YYNGEE. The CDR3 region is CASSVVPRGGTDTQYF. CDR3 bases: TGTGCCAGCAGCGTAGTACCCAGGGGGGGCACAGATACGCAGTATTTT.

The gene calls are TRBV20-1 and TRBJ1-6; D may be TRBD1 (6 bases). The CDR3 has 15 residues. V lost 6 bases and J 9 bases, leaving 21 bases between the germline ends. CDR1 is DFQATT, CDR2 SNEGSKA, per germline (reference sequence). CDR3 sequence: CSAPTSSGASSPLHF. Written as DNA, the CDR3 is TGCAGTGCCCCCACCTCATCAGGGGCGAGTTCACCCCTCCACTTT.